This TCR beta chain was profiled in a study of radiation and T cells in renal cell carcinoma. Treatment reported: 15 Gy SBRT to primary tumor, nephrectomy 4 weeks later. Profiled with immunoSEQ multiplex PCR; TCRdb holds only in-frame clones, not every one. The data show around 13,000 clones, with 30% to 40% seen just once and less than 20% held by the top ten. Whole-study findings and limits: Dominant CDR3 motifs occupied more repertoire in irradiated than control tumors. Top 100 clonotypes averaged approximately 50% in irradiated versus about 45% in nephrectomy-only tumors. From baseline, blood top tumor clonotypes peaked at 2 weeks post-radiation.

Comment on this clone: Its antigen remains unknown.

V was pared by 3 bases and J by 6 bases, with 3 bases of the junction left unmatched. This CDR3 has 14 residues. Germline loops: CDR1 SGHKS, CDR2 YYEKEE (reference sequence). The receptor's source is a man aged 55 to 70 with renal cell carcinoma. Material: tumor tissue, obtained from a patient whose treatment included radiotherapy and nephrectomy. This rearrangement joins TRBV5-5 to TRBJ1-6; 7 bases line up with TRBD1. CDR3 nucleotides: TGTGCCAGCAGCTGGGACAGCGGTAATTCACCCCTCCACTTT. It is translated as CASSWDSGNSPLHF.